Listed here is a single T cell receptor (beta chain). What antigen it recognizes has not been identified. Per-base quality was not reported, and no clone a single base away is much larger than it. These data are taken from a study of CD8 T cells in ankylosing spondylitis (dated by TCRdb to 2017 to 2019). Notes on the research overall: T cell receptor beta repertoires were profiled in healthy donors and ankylosing spondylitis patients so that disease-linked TCR variants could be found. The whole study cohort included 90 to 120 healthy donors and about two dozen ankylosing spondylitis patients. Samples of peripheral blood were taken, and for ankylosing spondylitis patients, synovial fluid was collected as well.

The investigation overall reported the following: A CD8+ phenotype was shown by the disease-linked clones, which were found at relatively low frequencies in peripheral blood. The disease-linked clones were reported to be significantly enriched in matched synovial fluid samples from ankylosing spondylitis patients. Some of the motif variants had been reported before in the synovial fluid and blood of reactive arthritis patients, a finding that suggests common disease-initiation mechanisms. A TCR beta motif of several highly homologous amino acid variants appeared characteristic of blood from ankylosing spondylitis patients.

The junction shows trimming of 6 bases on V and 2 bases on J, and the gene matches do not reach 7 bases of it. The germline V gene (reference sequence) supplies CDR1 DFQATT and CDR2 SNEGSKA. CDR3 length: 15 amino acids, cysteine to phenylalanine. Only the CDR3 DNA stays, 45 bases, in frame from base 1. For sequencing, an Illumina HiSeq 2500 was employed. Quantitative 5'-RACE with molecular barcodes was used to prepare TCR beta libraries. Processing in the source paper ran as follows. To identify disease-linked TCR variants, a new computational method was used, one built on a probabilistic model of VDJ rearrangement. TCRdb took the public reads, trimmed them with fastp at Q25, ran MiXCR for clone calling and kept in-frame beta chains. Entries are consolidated by CDR3 protein sequence, retaining the most common genes and DNA. These V and J calls rely on TCRdb rather than the paper's analysis. This sample lists some 450,000 distinct CDR3 sequences; 17% were detected once. 1% of the sample belongs to the ten largest clones.

Sequencing input: blood, either unsorted or a sorted T cell fraction (not recorded which). The sequence was collected from a male donor with ankylosing spondylitis. The V gene is TRBV20-1 and the J gene is TRBJ2-3; 11 bases in the junction line up with TRBD2. CDR3 loop: CSAELAGGLTDTQYF. The DNA sequence is as follows: TGCAGTGCGGAGCTAGCGGGGGGTCTCACAGATACGCAGTATTTT.